This record looks at one T cell receptor (beta chain) sequence and its context. The target antigen is unknown. CDR1 is MGHDK and CDR2 is SYGVNS in the germline V gene. The ends were cut back, 2 bases at V and 4 bases at J, with 14 bases in the middle. The CDR3 runs 15 residues. These data belong to a study of identical twins. General study results and limits: Insertions ran lower in abundant cord blood beta clonotypes, though not in memory repertoires.

Each cDNA held unique molecular identifiers, and template switching gave it a universal primer site. Using its own MiXCR run on the 5' RACE reads, TCRdb lists one record per CDR3 protein. The sample contains more than 400,000 distinct CDR3 sequences, roughly 15% of which appear only once. The data also belong to a second study, concerning yellow fever vaccine responses in identical twins.

The sequenced material came from CD4+ T cells sorted from blood. This rearrangement joins TRBV25-1 to TRBJ2-5; no clear D gene. This clonotype originated in a woman under 30 in good health. CDR3 amino acids: CASSEKQWYGETQYF. The CDR3 coding sequence is TGTGCCAGCAGTGAAAAGCAGTGGTATGGAGAGACCCAGTACTTC.